This is a list of T cell receptor beta chains from one sample in a study of shared clonotypes between healthy human individuals. Profiled with immunoSEQ multiplex PCR; TCRdb holds only in-frame clones, not every one. The table includes approximately 1.4 million clones, around 98% detected once. Sequences were obtained from naive CD4+ T cells sorted from blood. The receptors shown here come from a man aged 25 to 40 in good health. Both conserved end residues are part of each CDR3. A D gene is named only where the DNA matches it firmly. Size is omitted from some rows. Given values are once, few, many or a class for expanded clones.

j_call: TRBJ2-1
v_call: TRBV5-4
clone_size: few
d_call: TRBD2
cdr3_nt: TGTGCCAGCAGCTTGGGGACTAGCGGGTACGATGAGCAGTTCTTC
cdr3_aa: CASSLGTSGYDEQFF

j_call: TRBJ2-2
v_call: TRBV5-4
clone_size: NA
d_call: TRBD2
cdr3_nt: TGTGCCAGCAGCTTGGGACTAGCGGGTCACTGGAACACCGGGGAGCTGTTTTTT
cdr3_aa: CASSLGLAGHWNTGELFF

j_call: TRBJ2-3
v_call: TRBV18
clone_size: NA
d_call: TRBD1
cdr3_nt: TGTGCCAGCTCACTCCTTCCGACCCGGGACAGCGGCCTAGATACGCAGTATTTT
cdr3_aa: CASSLLPTRDSGLDTQYF

j_call: TRBJ2-1
v_call: TRBV28
clone_size: once
d_call: TRBD2
cdr3_nt: TGTGCCAGCAGTTTAAATGGGGGAGGGGTCAAGCAGTTCTTC
cdr3_aa: CASSLNGGGVKQFF

j_call: TRBJ2-1
v_call: TRBV2
clone_size: NA
d_call: TRBD2
cdr3_nt: TGTGCCAGCAGTGGGGGACTAGCGGGAGTAAGTGAGCAGTTCTTC
cdr3_aa: CASSGGLAGVSEQFF

j_call: TRBJ1-1
v_call: TRBV5-1
clone_size: NA
d_call: NA
cdr3_nt: TGCGCCAGCAGCTTGTCTCCAGGGTCTGACACTGAAGCTTTCTTT
cdr3_aa: CASSLSPGSDTEAFF

j_call: TRBJ2-7
v_call: TRBV9
clone_size: NA
d_call: NA
cdr3_nt: TGTGCCAGCAGCCCACGGACAGCCTCCTACGAGCAGTACTTC
cdr3_aa: CASSPRTASYEQYF

j_call: TRBJ2-1
v_call: TRBV9
clone_size: NA
d_call: NA
cdr3_nt: TGTGCCAGCAGCGTAGGTGGAGAAACTTACAATGAGCAGTTCTTC
cdr3_aa: CASSVGGETYNEQFF

j_call: TRBJ2-7
v_call: TRBV5-1
clone_size: NA
d_call: TRBD2
cdr3_nt: TGCGCCAGCAGGTTTTGGGAGGGCTCCTACGAGCAGTACTTC
cdr3_aa: CASRFWEGSYEQYF

j_call: TRBJ1-5
v_call: TRBV15
clone_size: NA
d_call: NA
cdr3_nt: TGTGCCACCAGCAGAGATGGGAAACAGCCCCAGCATTTT
cdr3_aa: CATSRDGKQPQHF

j_call: TRBJ2-7
v_call: TRBV2
clone_size: once
d_call: TRBD2
cdr3_nt: TGTGCCAGCAGATTAGCGGGATTGACCTACGAGCAGTACTTC
cdr3_aa: CASRLAGLTYEQYF

j_call: TRBJ2-7
v_call: TRBV6-6
clone_size: NA
d_call: NA
cdr3_nt: TGTGCCAGCAGAAACGAGGGGAGCTCCTACGAGCAGTACTTC
cdr3_aa: CASRNEGSSYEQYF

j_call: TRBJ2-7
v_call: TRBV4-1
clone_size: NA
d_call: NA
cdr3_nt: TGCGCCAGCAGCCAAGAGGCTCTACTTCCCGAGCAGTACTTC
cdr3_aa: CASSQEALLPEQYF

j_call: TRBJ2-5
v_call: TRBV19
clone_size: NA
d_call: TRBD1
cdr3_nt: TGTGCCAGTAGTACCCTCCCGACAGGGGCCCAAGAGACCCAGTACTTC
cdr3_aa: CASSTLPTGAQETQYF

j_call: TRBJ2-5
v_call: TRBV2
clone_size: few
d_call: NA
cdr3_nt: TGTGCCAGCGGGGGAGACCAAGAGACCCAGTACTTC
cdr3_aa: CASGGDQETQYF

j_call: TRBJ1-5
v_call: TRBV19
clone_size: NA
d_call: NA
cdr3_nt: TGTGCCAGTATCCCTCTCGGCGGGTTCCTTAATCAGCCCCAGCATTTT
cdr3_aa: CASIPLGGFLNQPQHF